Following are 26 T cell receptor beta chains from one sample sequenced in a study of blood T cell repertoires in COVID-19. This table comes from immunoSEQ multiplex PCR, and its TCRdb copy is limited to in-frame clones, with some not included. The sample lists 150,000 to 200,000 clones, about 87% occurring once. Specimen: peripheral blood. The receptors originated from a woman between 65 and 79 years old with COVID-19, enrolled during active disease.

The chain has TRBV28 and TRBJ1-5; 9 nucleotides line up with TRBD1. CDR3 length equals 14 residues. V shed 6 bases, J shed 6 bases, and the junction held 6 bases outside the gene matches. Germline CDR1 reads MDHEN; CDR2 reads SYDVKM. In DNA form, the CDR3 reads TGTGCCAGCAGGCCGACAGGGGGTGGTCAGCCCCAGCATTTT. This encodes CASRPTGGGQPQHF. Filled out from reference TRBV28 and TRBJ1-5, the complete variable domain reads DVKVTQSSRYLVKRTGEKVFLECVQDMDHENMFWYRQDPGLGLRLIYFSYDVKMKEKGDIPEGYSVSREKKERFSLILESASTNQTSMYLCASRPTGGGQPQHFGDGTRLSIL.

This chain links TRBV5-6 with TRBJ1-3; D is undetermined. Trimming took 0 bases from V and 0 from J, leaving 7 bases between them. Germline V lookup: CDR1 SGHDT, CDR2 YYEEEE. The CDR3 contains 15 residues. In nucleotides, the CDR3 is TGTGCCAGCAGCTTGGAAGCGTTCTCTGGAAACACCATATATTTT. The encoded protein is CASSLEAFSGNTIYF.

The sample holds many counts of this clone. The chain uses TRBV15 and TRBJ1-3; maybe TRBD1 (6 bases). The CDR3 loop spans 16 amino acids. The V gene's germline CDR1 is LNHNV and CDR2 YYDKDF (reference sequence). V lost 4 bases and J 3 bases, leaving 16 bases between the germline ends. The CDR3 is CATSTGGGTSGNTIYF. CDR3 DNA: TGTGCCACCAGCACCGGGGGGGGGACAAGTGGAAACACCATATATTTT.

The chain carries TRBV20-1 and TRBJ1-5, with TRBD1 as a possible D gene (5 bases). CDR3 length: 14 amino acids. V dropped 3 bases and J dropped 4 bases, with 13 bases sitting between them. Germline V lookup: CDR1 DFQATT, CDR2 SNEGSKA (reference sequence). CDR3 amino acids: CSASPRQMNQPQHF. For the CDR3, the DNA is TGCAGTGCTAGTCCCCGACAGATGAATCAGCCCCAGCATTTT.

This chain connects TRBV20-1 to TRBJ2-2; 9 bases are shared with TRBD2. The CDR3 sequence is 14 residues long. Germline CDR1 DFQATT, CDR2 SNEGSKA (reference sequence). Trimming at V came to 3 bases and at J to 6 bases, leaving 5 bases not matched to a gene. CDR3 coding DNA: TGCAGTGCTAGTCATCGCGGGAGGGCCGGGGAGCTGTTTTTT. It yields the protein CSASHRGRAGELFF.

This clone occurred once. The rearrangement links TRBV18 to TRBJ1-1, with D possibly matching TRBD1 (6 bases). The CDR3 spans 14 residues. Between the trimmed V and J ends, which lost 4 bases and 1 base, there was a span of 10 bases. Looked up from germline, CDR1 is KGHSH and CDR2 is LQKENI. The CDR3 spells CASSRTTGNTEAFF. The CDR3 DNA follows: TGTGCCAGCTCACGGACGACAGGGAACACTGAAGCTTTCTTT.

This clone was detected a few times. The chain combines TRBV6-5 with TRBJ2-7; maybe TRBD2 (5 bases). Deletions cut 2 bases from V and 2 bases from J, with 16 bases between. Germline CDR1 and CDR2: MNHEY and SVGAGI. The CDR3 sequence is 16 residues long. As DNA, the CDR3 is TGTGCCAGCAGTTACGACGCGGGTAAAAGTCCCTACGAGCAGTACTTC. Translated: CASSYDAGKSPYEQYF.

CDR3 sequence reads: CAISWTSGVNTGELFF. The CDR3 DNA is TGTGCCATCAGTTGGACTAGCGGGGTGAACACCGGGGAGCTGTTTTTT. V and J are TRBV10-3 and TRBJ2-2, with 12 bases matching TRBD2. J gave up 1 base and V 5 bases, and 2 bases lay outside the gene matches. This CDR3 comprises 16 residues. Looked up from germline, CDR1 is ENHRY and CDR2 is SYGVKD.

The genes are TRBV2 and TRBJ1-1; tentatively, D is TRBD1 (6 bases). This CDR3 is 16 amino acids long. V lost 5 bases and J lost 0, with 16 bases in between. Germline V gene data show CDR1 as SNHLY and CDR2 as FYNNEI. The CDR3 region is CASSKPGQKLNTEAFF. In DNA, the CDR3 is TGTGCCAGCAGTAAACCGGGACAAAAGTTGAACACTGAAGCTTTCTTT.

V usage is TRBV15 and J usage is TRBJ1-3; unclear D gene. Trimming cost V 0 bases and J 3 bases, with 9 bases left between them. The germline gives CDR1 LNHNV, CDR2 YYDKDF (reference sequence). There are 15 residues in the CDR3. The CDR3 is CATSRDPTGGNTIYF. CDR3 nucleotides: TGTGCCACCAGCAGAGACCCGACGGGTGGAAACACCATATATTTT.

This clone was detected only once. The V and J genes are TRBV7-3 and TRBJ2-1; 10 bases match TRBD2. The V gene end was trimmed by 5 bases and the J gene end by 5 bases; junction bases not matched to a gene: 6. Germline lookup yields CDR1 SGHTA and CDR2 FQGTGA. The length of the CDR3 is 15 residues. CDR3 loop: CASSPGLATNNEQFF. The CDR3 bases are TGTGCCAGCAGCCCGGGACTAGCGACGAACAATGAGCAGTTCTTC.

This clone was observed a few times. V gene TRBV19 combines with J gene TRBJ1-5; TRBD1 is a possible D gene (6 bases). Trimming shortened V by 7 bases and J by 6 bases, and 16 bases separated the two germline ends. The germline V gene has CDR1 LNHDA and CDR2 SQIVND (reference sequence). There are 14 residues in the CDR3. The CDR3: CASNPGGAIQPQHF. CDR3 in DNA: TGTGCCAGTAACCCCGGGGGGGCGATTCAGCCCCAGCATTTT. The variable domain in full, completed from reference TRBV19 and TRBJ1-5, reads DGGITQSPKYLFRKEGQNVTLSCEQNLNHDAMYWYRQDPGQGLRLIYYSQIVNDFQKGDIAEGYSVSREKKESFPLTVTSAQKNPTAFYLCASNPGGAIQPQHFGDGTRLSIL.

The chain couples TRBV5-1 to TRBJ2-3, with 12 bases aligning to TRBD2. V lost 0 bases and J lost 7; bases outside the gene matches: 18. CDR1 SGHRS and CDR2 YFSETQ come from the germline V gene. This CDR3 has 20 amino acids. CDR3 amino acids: CASSLALRTSGTGRKYTQYF. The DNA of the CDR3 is TGCGCCAGCAGCTTGGCTCTCAGGACTAGCGGGACCGGGCGAAAATATACGCAGTATTTT.

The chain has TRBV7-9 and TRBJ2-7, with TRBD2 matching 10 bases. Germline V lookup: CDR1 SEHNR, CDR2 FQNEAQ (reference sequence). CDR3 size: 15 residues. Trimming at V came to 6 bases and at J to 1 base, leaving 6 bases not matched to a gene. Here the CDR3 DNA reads TGTGCCAGCAGTCCTAGCGGGAGAGGTTCCTACGAGCAGTACTTC. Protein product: CASSPSGRGSYEQYF.

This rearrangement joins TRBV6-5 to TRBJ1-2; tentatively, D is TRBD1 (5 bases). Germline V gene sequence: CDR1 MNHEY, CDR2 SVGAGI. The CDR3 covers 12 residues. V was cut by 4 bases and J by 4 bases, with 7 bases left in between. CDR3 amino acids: CASSSDSYGYTF. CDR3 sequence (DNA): TGTGCCAGCAGTTCCGACAGCTATGGCTACACCTTC.

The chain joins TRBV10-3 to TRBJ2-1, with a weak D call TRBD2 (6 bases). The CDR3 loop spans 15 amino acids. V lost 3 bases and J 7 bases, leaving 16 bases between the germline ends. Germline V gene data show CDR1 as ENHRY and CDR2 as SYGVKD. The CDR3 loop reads CAISDSSGRVNEQFF. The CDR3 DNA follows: TGTGCCATCAGTGATAGTAGCGGCCGCGTGAATGAGCAGTTCTTC.

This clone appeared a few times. CDR3 nucleotide sequence: TGTGCCAGCAGTGAAGTTTCGACAGCGGGCTACACCTTC. This translates into CASSEVSTAGYTF. V and J are TRBV9 and TRBJ1-2; D is possibly TRBD1 (5 bases). Germline loops: CDR1 SGDLS, CDR2 YYNGEE. V gave up 5 bases and J gave up 8 bases, with 16 bases separating them. The CDR3 totals 13 residues.

The CDR3 reads CASRIAGGTGELFF. Here the CDR3 DNA reads TGTGCCAGCAGGATAGCGGGAGGCACCGGGGAGCTGTTTTTT. V and J are TRBV6-4 and TRBJ2-2, with 10 bases aligning to TRBD2. The CDR3 is 14 residues long. V gave up 6 bases and J gave up 4 bases; unmatched junction bases: 2. Germline-derived CDR1 and CDR2 are MRHNA and SNTAGT.

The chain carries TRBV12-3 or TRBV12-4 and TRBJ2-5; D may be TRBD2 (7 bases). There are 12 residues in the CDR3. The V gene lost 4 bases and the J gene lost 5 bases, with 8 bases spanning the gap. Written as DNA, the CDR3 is TGTGCCAGCAGTTGGGGGGGCGAGACCCAGTACTTC. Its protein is CASSWGGETQYF.

The CDR3 region is CASSRWGVQYF. The CDR3 DNA follows: TGTGCCAGCAGCCGCTGGGGAGTGCAGTACTTC. The genes are TRBV3-1 (or the pseudogene TRBV3-2) and TRBJ2-7; tentative D call: TRBD2 (5 bases). V shed 4 bases and J shed 9 bases, with 10 bases lying between them. The CDR3 has 11 residues. Germline values: CDR1 LGHDT, CDR2 YNNKEL (reference sequence).

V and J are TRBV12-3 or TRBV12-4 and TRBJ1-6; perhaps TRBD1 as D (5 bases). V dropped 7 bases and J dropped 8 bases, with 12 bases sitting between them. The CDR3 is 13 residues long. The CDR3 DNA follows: TGTGCCAGCAATGGGGCCGTCGATTCACCCCTCCACTTT. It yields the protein CASNGAVDSPLHF.

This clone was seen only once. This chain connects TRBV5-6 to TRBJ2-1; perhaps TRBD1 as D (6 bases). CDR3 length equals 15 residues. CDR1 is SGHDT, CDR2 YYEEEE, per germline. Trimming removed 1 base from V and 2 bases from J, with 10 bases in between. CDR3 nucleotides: TGTGCCAGCAGCTTGTGGACAGACGCCTACAATGAGCAGTTCTTC. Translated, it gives CASSLWTDAYNEQFF.

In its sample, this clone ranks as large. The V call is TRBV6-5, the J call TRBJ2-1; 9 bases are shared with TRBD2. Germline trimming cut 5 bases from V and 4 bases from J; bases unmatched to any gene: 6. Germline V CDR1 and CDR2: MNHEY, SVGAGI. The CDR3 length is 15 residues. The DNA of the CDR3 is TGTGCCAGCAGTACCACAGCGGGAGGTTACAATGAGCAGTTCTTC. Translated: CASSTTAGGYNEQFF.

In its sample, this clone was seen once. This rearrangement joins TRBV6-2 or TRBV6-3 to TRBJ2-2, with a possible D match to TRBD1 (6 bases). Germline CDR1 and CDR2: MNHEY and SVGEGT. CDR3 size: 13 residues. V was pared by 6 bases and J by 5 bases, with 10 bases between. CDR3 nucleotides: TGTGCCAGCAGCTCAGGGGTAACCGGGGAGCTGTTTTTT. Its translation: CASSSGVTGELFF.

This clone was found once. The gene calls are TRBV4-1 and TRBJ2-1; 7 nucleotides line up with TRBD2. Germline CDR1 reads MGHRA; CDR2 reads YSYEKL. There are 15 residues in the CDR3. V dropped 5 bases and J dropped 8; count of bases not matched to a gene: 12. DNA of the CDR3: TGCGCCAGCAGCTGGGGGGGGAATACCCAACATGAGCAGTTCTTC. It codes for CASSWGGNTQHEQFF.

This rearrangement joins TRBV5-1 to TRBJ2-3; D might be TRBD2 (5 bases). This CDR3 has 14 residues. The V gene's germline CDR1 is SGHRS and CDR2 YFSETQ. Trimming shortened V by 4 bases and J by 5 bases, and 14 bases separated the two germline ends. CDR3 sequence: CASSGPLGRDTQYF. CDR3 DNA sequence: TGCGCCAGCAGCGGCCCCCTGGGGAGAGATACGCAGTATTTT.